Shown below are 2 T cell receptor beta chains from a single sample sequenced in a study of cytomegalovirus exposure and HLA in healthy donors. PCR employed 60 Vbeta and 13 Jbeta primers. Data came from immunoSEQ multiplex PCR; TCRdb stores just in-frame clones and leaves some out. Of roughly 120,000 clones listed, 80% are singletons. The material sequenced was PBMCs. These receptors originate from a male donor in good health and CMV-seronegative.

V usage is TRBV25-1 and J usage is TRBJ2-7; 7 nucleotides agree with TRBD2. Germline CDR1 and CDR2: MGHDK and SYGVNS. This CDR3 contains 13 residues. The trim removed 3 bases at V and 7 bases at J, leaving 6 bases unmatched. CDR3 sequence: CASSEGEGVEQYF. The CDR3 DNA reads TGTGCCAGCAGTGAGGGGGAGGGAGTTGAGCAGTACTTC.

The chain joins TRBV2 to TRBJ1-1; D may be TRBD1 (5 bases). The CDR3 spans 14 residues. Germline values: CDR1 SNHLY, CDR2 FYNNEI. Trimming left V 10 bases short and J 7 bases short, with 22 bases between. The CDR3 reads CATQQELVGFEAFF. The CDR3 region has the DNA TGTGCCACCCAACAGGAGCTAGTTGGTTTTGAAGCTTTCTTT.